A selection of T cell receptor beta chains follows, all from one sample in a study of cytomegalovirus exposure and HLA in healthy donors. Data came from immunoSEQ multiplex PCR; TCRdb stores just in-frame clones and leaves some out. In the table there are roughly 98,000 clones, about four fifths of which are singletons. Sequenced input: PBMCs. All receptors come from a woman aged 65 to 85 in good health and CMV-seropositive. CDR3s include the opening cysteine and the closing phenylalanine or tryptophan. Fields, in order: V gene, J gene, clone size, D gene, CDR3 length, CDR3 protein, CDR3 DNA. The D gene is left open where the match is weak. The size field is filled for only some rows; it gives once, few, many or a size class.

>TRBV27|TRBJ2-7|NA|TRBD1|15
CASSFLGQGAYEQYF
TGTGCCAGCAGTTTTCTCGGGCAGGGGGCCTACGAGCAGTACTTC
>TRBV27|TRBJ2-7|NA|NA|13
CASSLGPLSEQYF
TGTGCCAGCAGTTTGGGCCCGCTGAGCGAGCAGTACTTC
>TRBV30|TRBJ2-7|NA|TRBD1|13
CAWVGQGHHEQYF
TGTGCCTGGGTGGGACAGGGGCACCACGAGCAGTACTTC
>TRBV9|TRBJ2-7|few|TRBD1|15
CASSVDWGQSYEQYF
TGTGCCAGCAGCGTAGATTGGGGACAGTCCTACGAGCAGTACTTC
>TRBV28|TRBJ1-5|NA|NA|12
CASTDLLGPQHF
TGTGCCAGCACCGACCTGTTGGGCCCCCAGCATTTT
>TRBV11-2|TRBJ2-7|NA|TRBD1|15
CASSLELGTAYEQYF
TGTGCCAGCAGCTTAGAGCTGGGGACAGCTTACGAGCAGTACTTC
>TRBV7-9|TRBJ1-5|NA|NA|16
CASSADSPAGNQPQHF
TGTGCCAGCAGCGCGGACTCTCCGGCCGGCAATCAGCCCCAGCATTTT
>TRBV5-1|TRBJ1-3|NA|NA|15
CASSLARASGNTIYF
TGCGCCAGCAGCTTGGCCAGGGCTTCTGGAAACACCATATATTTT
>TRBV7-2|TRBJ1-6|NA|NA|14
CASSSPLSNSPLHF
TGTGCCAGCAGCTCCCCTCTATCTAATTCACCCCTCCACTTT
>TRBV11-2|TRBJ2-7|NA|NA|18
CASSPRVERQALSYEQYF
TGTGCCAGCAGCCCTAGGGTTGAGCGGCAGGCGCTCTCCTACGAGCAGTACTTC
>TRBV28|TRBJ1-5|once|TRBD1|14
CASKETGKDQPQHF
TGTGCCAGCAAAGAGACAGGGAAAGATCAGCCCCAGCATTTT
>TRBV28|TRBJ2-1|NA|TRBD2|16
CASTTLRTSGNNEQFF
TGTGCCAGCACCACGTTAAGAACTAGCGGGAACAATGAGCAGTTCTTC
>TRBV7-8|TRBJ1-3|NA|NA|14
CASSAGDSGNTIYF
TGTGCCAGCAGCGCGGGCGATTCCGGAAACACCATATATTTT
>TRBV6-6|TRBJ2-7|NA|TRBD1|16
CASSYSLGQASYEQYF
TGTGCCAGCAGTTACTCCCTAGGACAGGCTTCCTACGAGCAGTACTTC
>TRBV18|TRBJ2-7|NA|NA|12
CASSAGEYEQYF
TGTGCCAGCTCCGCCGGAGAATACGAGCAGTACTTC
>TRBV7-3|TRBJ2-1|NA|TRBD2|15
CASSLSGERTNEQFF
TGTGCCAGCAGTTTAAGCGGGGAGAGGACCAATGAGCAGTTCTTC
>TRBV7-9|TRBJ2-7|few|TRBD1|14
CASSPPGQGGEQYF
TGTGCCAGCAGCCCGCCGGGACAGGGCGGCGAGCAGTACTTC
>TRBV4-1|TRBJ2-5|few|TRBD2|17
CASSQPPSGGADETQYF
TGCGCCAGCAGCCAACCCCCAAGCGGGGGGGCCGACGAGACCCAGTACTTC
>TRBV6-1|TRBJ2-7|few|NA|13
CASSTGLLYEQYF
TGTGCCAGCAGTACCGGACTATTGTACGAGCAGTACTTC
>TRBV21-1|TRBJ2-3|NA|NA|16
CASSKDRVFPADTQYF
TGTGCCAGCAGCAAAGATCGAGTATTTCCCGCAGATACGCAGTATTTT
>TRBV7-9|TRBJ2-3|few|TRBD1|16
CASRTGTGISTDTQYF
TGTGCCAGCAGAACCGGGACAGGGATAAGCACAGATACGCAGTATTTT
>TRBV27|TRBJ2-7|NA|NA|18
CASSLRAGRLADTYEQYF
TGTGCCAGCAGTTTAAGGGCAGGGCGGTTAGCGGATACCTACGAGCAGTACTTC
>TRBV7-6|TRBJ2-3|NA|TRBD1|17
CASSLASTGGRTDTQYF
TGTGCCAGCAGCTTAGCGAGTACAGGGGGTCGCACAGATACGCAGTATTTT
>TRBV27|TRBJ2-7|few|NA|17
CASSPVRRAGKEYEQYF
TGTGCCAGCAGTCCGGTAAGGAGGGCAGGGAAGGAGTACGAGCAGTACTTC
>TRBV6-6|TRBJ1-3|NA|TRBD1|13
CASSAPGQGVVYF
TGTGCCAGCAGTGCCCCGGGACAGGGGGTCGTATATTTT
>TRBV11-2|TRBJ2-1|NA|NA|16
CASSPRQVSSYNEQFF
TGTGCCAGCAGCCCACGACAGGTCAGCTCCTACAATGAGCAGTTCTTC
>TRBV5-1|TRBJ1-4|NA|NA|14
CASSLAGKNEKLFF
TGCGCCAGCAGCTTGGCAGGGAAAAATGAAAAACTGTTTTTT
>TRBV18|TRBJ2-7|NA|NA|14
CASSPPQGGHEQYF
TGTGCCAGCTCACCACCACAGGGTGGTCACGAGCAGTACTTC
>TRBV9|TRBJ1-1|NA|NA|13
CASSVRGNTEAFF
TGTGCCAGCAGCGTAAGAGGGAACACTGAAGCTTTCTTT
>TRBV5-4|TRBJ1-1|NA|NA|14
CASSLGGFNTEAFF
TGTGCCAGCAGCTTAGGGGGTTTCAACACTGAAGCTTTCTTT
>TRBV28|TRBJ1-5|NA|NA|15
CASSLGDTPNQPQHF
TGTGCCAGCAGTTTAGGGGACACCCCCAATCAGCCCCAGCATTTT
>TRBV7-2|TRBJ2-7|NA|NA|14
CASSISFSSYEQYF
TGTGCCAGCAGCATTAGCTTCTCGAGTTACGAGCAGTACTTC
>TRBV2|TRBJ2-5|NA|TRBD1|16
CASELGVQGSGETQYF
TGTGCCAGCGAGCTGGGCGTACAGGGGTCGGGGGAGACCCAGTACTTC
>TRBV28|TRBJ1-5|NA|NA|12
CASSLVVKPQHF
TGTGCCAGCAGTTTAGTAGTGAAGCCCCAGCATTTT
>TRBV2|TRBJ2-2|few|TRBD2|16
CASTLGRRGGHGELFF
TGTGCCAGCACTCTGGGTCGGCGCGGGGGGCACGGGGAGCTGTTTTTT
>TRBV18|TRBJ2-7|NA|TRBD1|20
CASSPLSGSLPGTGGHEQYF
TGTGCCAGCTCACCTCTTAGTGGGTCTCTTCCCGGGACAGGGGGCCACGAGCAGTACTTC
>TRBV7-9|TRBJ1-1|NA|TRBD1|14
CASSLEGTGYEAFF
TGTGCCAGCAGCTTAGAGGGGACAGGGTACGAAGCTTTCTTT